These 28 T cell receptor beta chains were sequenced from one sample in a study of blood T cell repertoires in COVID-19. Clones were sequenced by immunoSEQ multiplex PCR, and TCRdb holds only the in-frame ones, with some missing. The sample lists 160,000 or so clones, roughly 80% occurring once. Sequencing was performed on peripheral blood. The receptors shown here come from a man aged 60 to 69 with acute or convalescent COVID-19.

The CDR3 sequence is CASSFGQGENYGYTF. CDR3 in DNA: TGTGCCAGTAGCTTCGGACAGGGCGAGAACTATGGCTACACCTTC. The chain joins TRBV19 to TRBJ1-2, with 8 bases identical to TRBD1. CDR1 LNHDA and CDR2 SQIVND come from the germline V gene (reference sequence). J was trimmed by 2 bases and V by 6 bases; bases with no gene match: 8. CDR3 length equals 15 residues.

To note about this clone: At one end, the junction sequence differs from germline, possibly due to a read error. V and J are TRBV4-2 and TRBJ2-1; TRBD2 agrees at 10 bases. The CDR3 loop spans 16 amino acids. The germline gives CDR1 LGHNA, CDR2 YNFKEQ. This CDR3 is CASGQEWTSGYNEQFF. The CDR3 DNA reads TGTGCCAGCGGCCAAGAATGGACTAGCGGCTACAATGAGCAGTTCTTC.

The chain has TRBV5-1 and TRBJ2-7; tentatively, D is TRBD1 (6 bases). Germline V gene lookup returns CDR1 SGHRS and CDR2 YFSETQ. V lost 4 bases and J lost 6, with 11 bases in between. CDR3 length: 12 amino acids. Here the CDR3 DNA reads TGCGCCAGCAGCCTCGAAGGGGGCGAGCAGTACTTC. Translated, it gives CASSLEGGEQYF.

This clone appeared a single time. The chain is built from TRBV7-2 and TRBJ1-1; the D is unclear. The ends were cut back, 2 bases at V and 0 bases at J, with 7 bases in the middle. CDR1 and CDR2 from the germline V gene are SGHTA and FQGNSA. CDR3 length: 14 amino acids. CDR3 protein: CASSLNAVNTEAFF. DNA of the CDR3: TGTGCCAGCAGCTTAAACGCGGTGAACACTGAAGCTTTCTTT.

V gene TRBV5-1 combines with J gene TRBJ2-2; 8 bases match TRBD2. V was pared by 4 bases and J by 7 bases, with 6 bases of the junction left unmatched. The CDR3 runs 14 residues. Germline values: CDR1 SGHRS, CDR2 YFSETQ. This CDR3 reads CASSGRGADGELFF. As DNA, the CDR3 is TGCGCCAGCAGCGGGCGGGGGGCCGACGGGGAGCTGTTTTTT.

The chain joins TRBV5-1 to TRBJ1-2, with 8 bases that match TRBD1. Germline V gene sequence: CDR1 SGHRS, CDR2 YFSETQ. This CDR3 contains 15 residues. V shed 4 bases and J 8 bases; nucleotides not matched to a gene: 13. The CDR3 here is CASSPGQGASRGYTF. The DNA of the CDR3 is TGCGCCAGCAGCCCAGGACAGGGAGCATCTAGGGGCTACACCTTC.

This clone was detected once. J is TRBJ2-1 and V is TRBV30; 9 nucleotides align to TRBD2. CDR1 and CDR2 from the germline V gene are GTSNPN and SVGIG (reference sequence). The CDR3 spans 14 residues. V shed 2 bases, J shed 7 bases, and the junction held 6 bases outside the gene matches. The CDR3 DNA sequence: TGTGCCTGGAGTAAGGGTAGCGGGAGTAATGAGCAGTTCTTC. This encodes CAWSKGSGSNEQFF. The variable domain in full, completed from reference TRBV30 and TRBJ2-1, reads SQTIHQWPATLVQPVGSPLSLECTVEGTSNPNLYWYRQAAGRGLQLLFYSVGIGQISSEVPQNLSASRPQDRQFILSSKKLLLSDSGFYLCAWSKGSGSNEQFFGPGTRLTVL.

This chain joins TRBV4-3 and TRBJ1-1; D call uncertain. CDR3 length: 17 residues. Looked up from germline, CDR1 is LGHNA and CDR2 is YSLEER. Trimming shortened V by 1 base and J by 4 bases, and 19 bases separated the two germline ends. The CDR3 DNA is TGCGCCAGCAGCCAAGGTCGACGTTCGGGGATCCTCACTGAAGCTTTCTTT. This sequence encodes CASSQGRRSGILTEAFF.

The CDR3 bases are TGTGCCTGGAGCGCGAAGACTAGCGGGGCCTACGAGCAGTACTTC. Residues: CAWSAKTSGAYEQYF. The chain uses TRBV30 and TRBJ2-7; 11 nucleotides match TRBD2. The CDR3 contains 15 residues. V lost 3 bases and J lost 2; bases outside the gene matches: 6. Germline CDR1 and CDR2: GTSNPN and SVGIG (reference sequence).

This clone showed up just once. The rearrangement links TRBV3-1 (or the pseudogene TRBV3-2) to TRBJ1-1; D gene ambiguous. CDR3 size: 14 residues. Germline assignment: CDR1 LGHDT and CDR2 YNNKEL (reference sequence). Trimming pared 6 bases from V and 5 bases from J, leaving 16 bases between. CDR3 sequence reads: CASRTGGQPTEAFF. The CDR3 DNA reads as TGTGCCAGCAGAACCGGTGGGCAGCCAACTGAAGCTTTCTTT.

This clone was seen only a few times. The chain carries TRBV4-1 and TRBJ1-6, with D possibly TRBD1 on 6 matching bases. V shed 5 bases and J shed 5 bases, with 16 bases lying between them. CDR3 length: 16 residues. Germline lookup yields CDR1 MGHRA and CDR2 YSYEKL. The CDR3 loop reads CASSLDRIENNSPLHF. The CDR3, as DNA: TGCGCCAGCAGCTTAGACAGGATTGAGAATAATTCACCCCTCCACTTT.

The chain uses TRBV5-8 and TRBJ1-1; 7 bases are a match to TRBD1. Germline V gives CDR1 SGHTS, CDR2 YDEGEE. After removal of 0 bases from V and 10 bases from J, the junction contained 6 bases not matched to a gene. The length of the CDR3 is 13 residues. In DNA, the CDR3 is TGTGCCAGCAGCTTGGGCTTTAGGACAGGAGCTTTCTTT. Protein product: CASSLGFRTGAFF.

The V gene is TRBV12-3 or TRBV12-4, the J gene TRBJ2-5; 8 nucleotides align to TRBD2. J gave up 7 bases and V 6 bases, and 7 bases lay outside the gene matches. The CDR3 is made up of 13 amino acids. The CDR3 loop reads CASSLGLDGTQYF. The CDR3, as DNA: TGTGCCAGCAGCCTGGGACTAGATGGGACCCAGTACTTC.

The CDR3 nucleotides read TGCAGCGTTAGCCCTAGCGGGAGTTATTACAATGAGCAGTTCTTC. It yields the protein CSVSPSGSYYNEQFF. V is TRBV29-1 and J is TRBJ2-1; TRBD2 matches at 10 bases. The CDR3 length is 15 residues. CDR1 and CDR2 from the germline V gene are SQVTM and ANQGSEA. V lost 5 bases and J lost 4; bases outside the gene matches: 8.

The chain combines TRBV7-9 with TRBJ1-4; maybe TRBD1 (6 bases). Germline V gene lookup returns CDR1 SEHNR and CDR2 FQNEAQ (reference sequence). The CDR3 is 14 amino acids. The ends were cut back, 5 bases at V and 8 bases at J, with 15 bases in the middle. CDR3 sequence reads: CASSPGTPWEKLFF. The CDR3 DNA reads as TGTGCCAGCAGCCCCGGGACACCCTGGGAAAAACTGTTTTTT.

The chain employs TRBV6-1 and TRBJ2-7, with 7 bases aligning to TRBD1. Germline assignment: CDR1 MNHNS and CDR2 SASEGT. Unmatched junction bases numbered 14, after V lost 2 bases and J lost 7 bases. The CDR3 runs to 16 residues. CDR3 region: CASSENKGTGEKEQYF. The CDR3 DNA reads TGTGCCAGCAGTGAAAATAAGGGAACAGGGGAGAAGGAGCAGTACTTC.

The chain links TRBV19 to TRBJ2-7; TRBD1 agrees at 11 bases. Germline V gives CDR1 LNHDA, CDR2 SQIVND (reference sequence). V gave up 3 bases and J gave up 3 bases; unmatched junction bases: 4. This CDR3 spans 15 amino acids. CDR3 sequence (DNA): TGTGCCAGTAGTATCTGGGGGACAGGGGGCTACGAGCAGTACTTC. This gives the protein CASSIWGTGGYEQYF.

The rearrangement links TRBV5-5 to TRBJ1-1; D is perhaps TRBD1 (5 bases). The V end was cut by 4 bases, the J end by 5 bases, with 12 bases between. The germline gives CDR1 SGHKS, CDR2 YYEKEE (reference sequence). The CDR3 loop spans 13 amino acids. CDR3 loop: CASSGVGGTEAFF. CDR3 coding DNA: TGTGCCAGCAGCGGCGTGGGGGGTACTGAAGCTTTCTTT.

The chain couples TRBV28 to TRBJ2-7; no firm D call. Trimming left V 9 bases short and J 2 bases short, with 14 bases between. The CDR3 has 13 residues. Germline CDR1 MDHEN, CDR2 SYDVKM. The CDR3 loop reads CASLGSPTYEQYF. The DNA for the CDR3 is TGTGCCAGTCTGGGCAGCCCCACCTACGAGCAGTACTTC.

This clone was seen only once. This rearrangement joins TRBV6-1 to TRBJ1-2; the D gene is possibly TRBD1 (5 bases). The CDR3 covers 14 residues. CDR1 is MNHNS, CDR2 SASEGT, per germline. Trimming took off 1 base at V and 2 bases at J, with 8 bases between the two ends. This CDR3 is CASSEGGGNYGYTF. CDR3 bases: TGTGCCAGCAGTGAAGGGGGGGGAAACTATGGCTACACCTTC.

The V and J genes are TRBV28 and TRBJ2-7, with TRBD2 matching over 10 bases. Germline CDR1 is MDHEN and CDR2 is SYDVKM. There are 16 residues in the CDR3. The CDR3, as DNA: TGTGCTACCGTAAGGGGGCTAGCGGGAGCCTCCTACGAGCAGTACTTC. This codes for CATVRGLAGASYEQYF.

The chain links TRBV19 to TRBJ2-7, with 9 bases that match TRBD2. V gave up 6 bases and J gave up 5 bases; unmatched junction bases: 11. This CDR3 comprises 15 residues. Germline V CDR1 and CDR2: LNHDA, SQIVND (reference sequence). The CDR3 DNA reads as TGTGCCAGTAGCGATCCGGGACTAGCCGTCGACGAGCAGTACTTC. This codes for CASSDPGLAVDEQYF.

V and J are TRBV6-5 and TRBJ1-6; possible D gene TRBD1, 6 bases. The CDR3 runs to 14 residues. The germline V gene encodes CDR1 MNHEY and CDR2 SVGAGI. V was clipped by 5 bases and J by 6 bases, with 11 bases between them. CDR3 in amino acids: CASSTSQGNSPLHF. The CDR3 DNA reads as TGTGCCAGCAGTACTTCACAGGGTAATTCACCCCTCCACTTT.

The gene calls are TRBV19 and TRBJ2-5; a weak D match, TRBD1 (5 bases). CDR3 length equals 14 residues. Germline loops: CDR1 LNHDA, CDR2 SQIVND (reference sequence). Trimming took 2 bases from V and 5 from J, leaving 12 bases between them. CDR3 in DNA: TGTGCCAGTAGTATACAGGGTGTGTCGGAGACCCAGTACTTC. Protein product: CASSIQGVSETQYF.

The chain uses TRBV2 and TRBJ1-4, with 7 bases matching TRBD1. The CDR3 has 14 amino acids. The germline V gene encodes CDR1 SNHLY and CDR2 FYNNEI. The trim removed 4 bases at V and 7 bases at J, leaving 6 bases unmatched. The CDR3 DNA sequence: TGTGCCAGCAGTGTGAGGGGGCCCACTGAAAAACTGTTTTTT. Its translation: CASSVRGPTEKLFF.

This sequence joins TRBV4-3 and TRBJ2-3; D not resolved. The V gene's germline CDR1 is LGHNA and CDR2 YSLEER. Trimming left V 4 bases short and J 0 bases short, with 17 bases between. CDR3 length: 17 amino acids. The CDR3: CASSRRRLSASTDTQYF. Here the CDR3 DNA reads TGCGCCAGCAGCCGTAGAAGACTGTCCGCTAGCACAGATACGCAGTATTTT.

CDR3 region: CASRTGGWGQPQHF. CDR3 DNA sequence: TGTGCCAGCAGGACAGGGGGCTGGGGGCAGCCCCAGCATTTT. The rearrangement uses TRBV6-5 and TRBJ1-5, with 10 nucleotides matching TRBD1. Germline assignment: CDR1 MNHEY and CDR2 SVGAGI. The length of the CDR3 is 14 residues. With V trimmed by 6 bases and J by 7 bases, 6 bases remained unmatched.

Remarks on this clone: At one of its ends the junction is not consistent with the germline gene, which may arise from a read error. The chain carries TRBV7-7 and TRBJ2-2; 11 positions agree with TRBD2. The CDR3 sequence is 15 residues long. The germline CDR1 and CDR2 sequences are SSHAT and FNYEAQ (reference sequence). CDR3 region: CASSLTSGSVGELFF. The CDR3 coding sequence is TGTGCTAGCAGCTTAACTAGCGGGAGTGTCGGGGAGCTGTTTTTT. The full variable domain, completed using reference TRBV7-7 and TRBJ2-2, is GAGVSQSPRYKVTKRGQDVTLRCDPISSHATLYWYQQALGQGPEFLTYFNYEAQPDKSGLPSDRFSAERPEGSISTLTIQRTEQRDSAMYRCASSLTSGSVGELFFGEGSRLTVL.